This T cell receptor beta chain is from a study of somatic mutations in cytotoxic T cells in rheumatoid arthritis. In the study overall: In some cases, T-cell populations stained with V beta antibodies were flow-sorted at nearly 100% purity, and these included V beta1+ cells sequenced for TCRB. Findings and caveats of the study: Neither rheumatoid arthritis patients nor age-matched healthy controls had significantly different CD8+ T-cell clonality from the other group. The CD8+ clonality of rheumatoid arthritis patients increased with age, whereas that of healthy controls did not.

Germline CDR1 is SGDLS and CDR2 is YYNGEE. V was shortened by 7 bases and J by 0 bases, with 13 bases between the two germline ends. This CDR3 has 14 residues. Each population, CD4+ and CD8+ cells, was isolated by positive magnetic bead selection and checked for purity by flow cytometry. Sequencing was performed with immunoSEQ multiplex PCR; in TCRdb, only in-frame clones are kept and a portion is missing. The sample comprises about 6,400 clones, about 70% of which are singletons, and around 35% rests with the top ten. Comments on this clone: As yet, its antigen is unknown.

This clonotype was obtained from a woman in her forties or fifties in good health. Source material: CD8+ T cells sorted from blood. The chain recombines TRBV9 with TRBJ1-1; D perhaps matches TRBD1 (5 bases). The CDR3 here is CASGSGGVNTEAFF. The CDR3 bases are TGTGCCAGCGGATCCGGGGGGGTGAACACTGAAGCTTTCTTT. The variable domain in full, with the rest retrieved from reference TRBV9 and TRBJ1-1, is DSGVTQTPKHLITATGQRVTLRCSPRSGDLSVYWYQQSLDQGLQFLIQYYNGEERAKGNILERFSAQQFPDLHSELNLSSLELGDSALYFCASGSGGVNTEAFFGQGTRLTVV.